Reported below is one T cell receptor (beta chain). The antigen is undetermined. The sample originates from a study of cytomegalovirus exposure and HLA in healthy donors. A multiplex PCR was run with 60 Vbeta primers and 13 Jbeta primers. This table comes from immunoSEQ multiplex PCR, and its TCRdb copy is limited to in-frame clones, with some not included. The repertoire holds 110,000 to 150,000 clones, about four fifths seen once, with roughly 4.8% in the top ten. General study points: Presence/absence analyses treated sequencing depth as roughly uniform across donors. HLA alleles showed associations with some 15,000 TCR beta sequences in a later analysis, at a 0.05 false discovery rate. The authors enumerated roughly 180 TCR beta chains as linked to cytomegalovirus.

Germline values: CDR1 SGHTA, CDR2 FQGNSA. The CDR3 has 15 residues. V gave up 3 bases and J gave up 4 bases, with 15 bases separating them. Healthy bone marrow donors made up the donors. This sequence joins TRBV7-2 and TRBJ2-5, with a tentative D call TRBD1 (6 bases). Sequencing was done on a sample of PBMCs. The sequence derives from a man aged 40-55 years in good health and CMV-seronegative. This chain's CDR3 is CASSLLKGVGETQYF. CDR3 DNA: TGTGCCAGCAGCTTGCTTAAGGGGGTAGGAGAGACCCAGTACTTC.